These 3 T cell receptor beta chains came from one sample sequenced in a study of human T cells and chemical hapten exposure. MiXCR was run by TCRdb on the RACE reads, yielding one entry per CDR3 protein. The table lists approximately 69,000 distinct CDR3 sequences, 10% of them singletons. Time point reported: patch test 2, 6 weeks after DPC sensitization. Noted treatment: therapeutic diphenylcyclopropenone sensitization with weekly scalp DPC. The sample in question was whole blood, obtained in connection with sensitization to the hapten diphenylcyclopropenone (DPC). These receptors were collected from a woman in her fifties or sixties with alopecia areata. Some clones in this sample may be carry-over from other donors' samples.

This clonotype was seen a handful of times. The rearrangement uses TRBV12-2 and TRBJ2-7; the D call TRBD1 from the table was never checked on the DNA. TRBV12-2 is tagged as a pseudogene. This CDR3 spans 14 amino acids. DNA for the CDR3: TGTGCAAGTCGCTTAACAGGAACTACGTACGAGCAGTACTTC. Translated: CASRLTGTTYEQYF.

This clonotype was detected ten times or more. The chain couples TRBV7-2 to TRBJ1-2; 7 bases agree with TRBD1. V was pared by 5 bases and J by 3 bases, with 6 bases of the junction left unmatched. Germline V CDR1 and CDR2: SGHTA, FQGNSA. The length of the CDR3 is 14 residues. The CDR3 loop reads CASSRNQGDYGYTF. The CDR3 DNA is TGTGCCAGCAGCCGAAACCAGGGGGACTATGGCTACACCTTC.

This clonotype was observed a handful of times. The CDR3 DNA is TGTGCCAGCAGCCCGACAGGGGAATACGAGCAGTACTTC. It is translated as CASSPTGEYEQYF. The chain combines TRBV7-6 with TRBJ2-7, with TRBD1 identical over 8 bases. After removal of 5 bases from V and 4 bases from J, the junction contained 4 bases not matched to a gene. CDR1 is SGHVS, CDR2 FNYEAQ, per germline. This CDR3 has 13 residues.